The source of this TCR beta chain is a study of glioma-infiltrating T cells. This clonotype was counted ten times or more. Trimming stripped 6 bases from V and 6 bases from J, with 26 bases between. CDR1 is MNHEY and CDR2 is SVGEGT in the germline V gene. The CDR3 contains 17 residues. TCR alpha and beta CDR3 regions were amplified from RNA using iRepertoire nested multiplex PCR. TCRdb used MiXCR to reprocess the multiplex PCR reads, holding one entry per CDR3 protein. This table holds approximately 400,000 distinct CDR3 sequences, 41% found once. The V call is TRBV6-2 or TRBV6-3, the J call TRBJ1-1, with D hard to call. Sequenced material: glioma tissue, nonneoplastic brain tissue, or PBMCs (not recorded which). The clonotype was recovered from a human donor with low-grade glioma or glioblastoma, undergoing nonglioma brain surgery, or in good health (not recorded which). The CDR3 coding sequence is TGTGCCAGCAGAGTTGGGATCGCCCCTTCCCACTACCCTGAAGCTTTCTTT. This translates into CASRVGIAPSHYPEAFF.